The next 6 T cell receptor beta chains were all read from a single sample in a study of CD8 T cells in Susac syndrome (dated by TCRdb to between 2019 and 2020). Libraries were constructed by the immunoSEQ multiplex PCR assay. RNA was extracted using the RNeasy kit, and roughly 0.45 to 1 ug of the RNA was reverse transcribed with random hexamers. Using fastp at Q25 and MiXCR, TCRdb reprocessed the public reads and kept productive beta chains. Every distinct CDR3 protein forms one entry, paired with its most common genes and DNA. The sample table records roughly 150,000 distinct CDR3 sequences; 90% to 95% of these occur just once. The ten largest clonotypes hold approximately 0.14% of the sample. Sequenced input: CD4+ T cells from PBMCs. The receptors derive from a human donor in good health.

The chain has TRBV6-5 and TRBJ1-5, with 8 bases identical to TRBD1. The CDR3 has 18 amino acids. The germline CDR1 and CDR2 sequences are MNHEY and SVGAGI. V gave up 2 bases and J gave up 5 bases; unmatched junction bases: 14. The CDR3 nucleotides are TGTGCCAGCAGTTACGGGATCGGGACAGGACTGGGGGATCAGCCCCAGCATTTT. It specifies CASSYGIGTGLGDQPQHF.

V and J are TRBV7-2 and TRBJ2-3; D gene uncertain. The germline V gene encodes CDR1 SGHTA and CDR2 FQGNSA. The CDR3 loop spans 15 amino acids. V lost 4 bases and J lost 2, with 13 bases in between. This chain's CDR3 is CASSSGVISTDTQYF. DNA of the CDR3: TGTGCCAGCAGCTCTGGCGTTATTTCCACAGATACGCAGTATTTT.

This clonotype was seen only once. The CDR3 DNA reads TGTGCCAGCAGCGCTCTCGGGGGCTACACCTTC. It encodes CASSALGGYTF. The chain carries TRBV7-9 and TRBJ1-2; no definite D call. Germline CDR1 SEHNR, CDR2 FQNEAQ (reference sequence). The CDR3 has 11 amino acids. V lost 5 bases and J lost 8, with 9 bases in between.

V and J are TRBV20-1 and TRBJ2-1; 9 bases agree with TRBD2. Germline assignment: CDR1 DFQATT and CDR2 SNEGSKA (reference sequence). The length of the CDR3 is 16 residues. Trimming took 0 bases from V and 5 from J; bases not matched to a gene: 8. The CDR3 loop is CSARDRGGGAHNEQFF. In DNA form, the CDR3 reads TGCAGTGCTAGAGATAGGGGCGGGGGGGCCCACAATGAGCAGTTCTTC.

V is TRBV13 and J is TRBJ2-7; TRBD1 might be the D (6 bases). The CDR3 loop spans 13 amino acids. In germline, CDR1 is PRHDT, CDR2 FYEKMQ (reference sequence). V was pared by 1 base and J by 6 bases, with 10 bases between. CDR3 DNA: TGTGCCAGCAGCTTAGCAATCAGGGGCGAGCAGTACTTC. This encodes CASSLAIRGEQYF.

The table lists this clonotype with a count of one. The J gene is TRBJ2-5, the V gene TRBV6-5; D is perhaps TRBD1 or TRBD2 (6 bases each). The CDR3 sequence is 15 residues long. Germline V lookup: CDR1 MNHEY, CDR2 SVGAGI. Deletions cut 6 bases from V and 5 bases from J, with 19 bases between. This CDR3 is CASRHGGAEVETQYF. The CDR3 nucleotides are TGTGCCAGCAGACACGGGGGCGCCGAGGTGGAGACCCAGTACTTC.